The clone carrying this T cell receptor (beta chain) was picked up one time. Its specificity is unknown. This sample stems from a study of cytomegalovirus exposure and HLA in healthy donors. General study findings and limits: Most TCRs appeared rarely, but some public TCRs recurred in many donors. It was about 150 TCR beta chains that were listed as cytomegalovirus-associated. Reported performance of the classifier showed diagnosis of cytomegalovirus status with high specificity and sensitivity.

Trimming stripped 0 bases from V and 7 bases from J, with 5 bases between. The CDR3 length is 12 residues. The germline V gene encodes CDR1 ENHRY and CDR2 SYGVKD. Using immunoSEQ multiplex PCR, the repertoire was profiled, and TCRdb retains in-frame clones only, with some absent. The sample consists of around 150,000 clones, roughly four fifths of them appearing once. The chain couples TRBV10-3 to TRBJ2-3; D uncertain. The sequencing sample was made of PBMCs. This sequence originates from a man in his thirties or forties in good health and CMV-seropositive. The CDR3 DNA sequence: TGTGCCATCAGTGAGTCCGTTAATACGCAGTATTTT. Translation: CAISESVNTQYF.